This record looks at one TCR beta chain sequence and its context. The antigen is undetermined. Method: immunoSEQ multiplex PCR; TCRdb's copy keeps in-frame clones and lacks some. The top ten hold less than 25% of the sample, which has about 15,000 clones, over 70% seen once. The data originate from a study of PD-1 blockade in classical Hodgkin lymphoma. Overall study results and limits: Those patients who began receiving nivolumab less than 1 year after ASCT had lower diversity, and they were excluded.

Germline CDR1 is SGHAT and CDR2 is FQNNGV. This CDR3 has 16 residues. V shed 2 bases and J shed 1 base, with 15 bases lying between them. Patients all relapsed after autologous stem cell transplantation, and there was variation in brentuximab vedotin exposure. This TCR derives from a human donor with classical Hodgkin lymphoma. Sequencing was performed on peripheral blood mononuclear cells (PBMCs), taken before the second cycle of nivolumab. The genes are TRBV11-2 and TRBJ2-7, with D unclear. In nucleotides, the CDR3 is TGTGCCAGCAGCTTAAGGCCAATCGGGCAGTCCTACGAGCAGTACTTC. Amino acid sequence: CASSLRPIGQSYEQYF.